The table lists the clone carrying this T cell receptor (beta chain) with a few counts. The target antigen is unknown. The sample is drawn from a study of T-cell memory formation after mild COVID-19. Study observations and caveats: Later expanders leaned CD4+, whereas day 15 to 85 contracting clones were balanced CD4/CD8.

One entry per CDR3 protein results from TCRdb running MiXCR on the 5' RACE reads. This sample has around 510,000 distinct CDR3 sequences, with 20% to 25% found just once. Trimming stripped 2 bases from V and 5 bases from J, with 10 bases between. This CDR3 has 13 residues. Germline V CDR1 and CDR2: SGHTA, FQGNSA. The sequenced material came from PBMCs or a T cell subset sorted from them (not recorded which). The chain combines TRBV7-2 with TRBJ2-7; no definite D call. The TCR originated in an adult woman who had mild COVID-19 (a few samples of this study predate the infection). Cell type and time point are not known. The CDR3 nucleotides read TGTGCCAGCAGCTTACGGACCGAGCACGAGCAGTACTTC. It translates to CASSLRTEHEQYF.